Here is one TCR beta chain with its context. The data belong to a study of blood T cells in healthy people across ages. Per the germline V gene, CDR1 is SGHRS and CDR2 is YFSETQ. Trimming left V 0 bases short and J 11 bases short, with 12 bases between. The CDR3 has 13 residues. A second PCR, run for about 7 to 12 cycles, used a sample-barcoded 5' primer plus a J-beta primer mix. MiXCR was run by TCRdb on the 5' RACE reads, yielding one entry per CDR3 protein. The data contain under 2,000,000 distinct CDR3 sequences, about 50% of them singletons. Sequencing used blood. The chain joins TRBV5-1 to TRBJ2-1; D unresolved. The TCR was taken from a woman aged 40 to 55 in good health. The CDR3 spells CASSLDGLGKQFF. In DNA, the CDR3 is TGCGCCAGCAGCTTGGATGGGTTAGGGAAGCAGTTCTTC. Full variable domain (remainder filled in from reference TRBV5-1 and TRBJ2-1): KAGVTQTPRYLIKTRGQQVTLSCSPISGHRSVSWYQQTPGQGLQFLFEYFSETQRNKGNFPGRFSGRQFSNSRSEMNVSTLELGDSALYLCASSLDGLGKQFFGPGTRLTVL.